This TCR beta chain was observed in a study of shared clonotypes between healthy human individuals. At the level of the study: The cohort comprised a couple of women and a few men. Their ages spanned 18 to 49 years.

The CDR3 contains 18 residues. CDR1 SEHNR and CDR2 FQNEAQ come from the germline V gene (reference sequence). Trimming cost V 4 bases and J 0 bases; bases outside gene matches: 10. Study-wide results and caveats: A reduction in generation probabilities was seen for non-shared clonotypes relative to those shared by all four donors. Memory subsets generally showed smaller estimated richness than naive subsets did.

Clones were sequenced by immunoSEQ multiplex PCR, and TCRdb holds only the in-frame ones, with some missing. The sample has some 2.4 million clones, under 95% seen once. Comment on this clone: The antigen remains unidentified.

This TCR derives from a man between 18 and 35 years old in good health. Some clones in this sample may be carry-over from other donors' samples. The sequenced sample consisted of naive CD4+ T cells from PBMCs. The subset here: CD45RA+ positively selected. J is TRBJ1-4 and V is TRBV7-9, with 8 bases matching TRBD1. The CDR3 DNA follows: TGTGCCAGCAGCTCACCCATGGCAGGGGGCGCAACTAATGAAAAACTGTTTTTT. It specifies CASSSPMAGGATNEKLFF.